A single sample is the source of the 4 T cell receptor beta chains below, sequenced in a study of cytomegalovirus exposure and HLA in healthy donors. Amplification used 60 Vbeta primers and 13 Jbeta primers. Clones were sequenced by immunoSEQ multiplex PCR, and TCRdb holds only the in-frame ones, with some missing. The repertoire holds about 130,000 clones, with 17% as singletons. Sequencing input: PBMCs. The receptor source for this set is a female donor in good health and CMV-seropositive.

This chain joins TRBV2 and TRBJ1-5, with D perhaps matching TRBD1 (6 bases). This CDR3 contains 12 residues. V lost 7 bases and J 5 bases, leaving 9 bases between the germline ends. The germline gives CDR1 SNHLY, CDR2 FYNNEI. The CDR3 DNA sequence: TGTGCCAGCACAGGGGTCGATCAGCCCCAGCATTTT. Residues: CASTGVDQPQHF.

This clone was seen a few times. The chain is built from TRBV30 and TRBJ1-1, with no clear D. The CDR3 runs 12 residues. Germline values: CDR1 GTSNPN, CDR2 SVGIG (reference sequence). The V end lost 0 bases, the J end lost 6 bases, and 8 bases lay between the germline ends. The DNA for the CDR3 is TGTGCCTGGAGTGTAGGGAGCGCTGAAGCTTTCTTT. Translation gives CAWSVGSAEAFF.

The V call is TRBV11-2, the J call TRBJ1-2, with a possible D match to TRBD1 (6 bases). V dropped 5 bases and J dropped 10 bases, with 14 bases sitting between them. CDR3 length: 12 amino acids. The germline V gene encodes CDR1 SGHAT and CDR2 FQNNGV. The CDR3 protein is CASSPGDTHYTF. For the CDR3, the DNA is TGTGCCAGCAGCCCCGGGGACACCCACTACACCTTC.

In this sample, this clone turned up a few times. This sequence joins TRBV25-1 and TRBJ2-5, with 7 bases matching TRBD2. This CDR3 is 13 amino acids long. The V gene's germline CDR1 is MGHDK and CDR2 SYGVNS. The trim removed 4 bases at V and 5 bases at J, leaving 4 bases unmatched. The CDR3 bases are TGTGCCAGCAGTGTTCAGGGAGGGGAGACCCAGTACTTC. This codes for CASSVQGGETQYF.